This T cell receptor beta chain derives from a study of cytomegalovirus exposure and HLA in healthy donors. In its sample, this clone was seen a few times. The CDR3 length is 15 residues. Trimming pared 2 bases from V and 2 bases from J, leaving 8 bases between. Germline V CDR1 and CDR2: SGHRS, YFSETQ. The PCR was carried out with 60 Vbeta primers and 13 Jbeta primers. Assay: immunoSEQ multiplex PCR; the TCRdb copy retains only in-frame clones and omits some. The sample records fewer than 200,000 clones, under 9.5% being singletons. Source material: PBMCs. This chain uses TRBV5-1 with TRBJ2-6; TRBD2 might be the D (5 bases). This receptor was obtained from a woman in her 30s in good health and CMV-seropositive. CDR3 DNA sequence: TGCGCCAGCAGCTTCGGAGGCGCTGGGGCCAACGTCCTGACTTTC. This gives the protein CASSFGGAGANVLTF.